A selection of T cell receptor beta chains follows, all from one sample in a study of regulatory T cells in long-lasting Graves disease. Via MiXCR, TCRdb re-called the multiplex PCR reads, giving one row per CDR3 protein. The sample contains roughly 610,000 distinct CDR3 sequences, approximately 15% of which appear only once. This same sample was also taken into another study, of T cells in Graves' hyperthyroidism and ophthalmopathy.

This sample comprised peripheral blood mononuclear cells (PBMCs), obtained at new diagnosis, from a patient treated with antithyroid drugs. Every receptor here comes from a woman in her 30s with Graves disease. Both conserved end residues are part of each CDR3. Each record gives: V gene, D gene, J gene, clone size, CDR3 protein, CDR3 DNA. D genes are given only for firm matches. Not every row has a clone size; where given, it reads once, few, many or a size class.

v_call: TRBV3-1; d_call: NA; j_call: TRBJ1-5; clone_size: once; cdr3_aa: CASSQGVGQRPQHF; cdr3_nt: TGTGCCAGCAGCCAAGGGGTAGGGCAAAGGCCCCAGCATTTT
v_call: TRBV30; d_call: NA; j_call: TRBJ2-3; clone_size: few; cdr3_aa: CAWSLRQSTDTQYF; cdr3_nt: TGTGCCTGGAGTTTAAGACAGAGCACAGATACGCAGTATTTT
v_call: TRBV5-1; d_call: NA; j_call: TRBJ2-7; clone_size: many; cdr3_aa: CASAPFLEGYEQYF; cdr3_nt: TGCGCCAGCGCTCCTTTTCTAGAGGGCTACGAGCAGTACTTC
v_call: TRBV19; d_call: NA; j_call: TRBJ2-1; clone_size: NA; cdr3_aa: CASSRPSEGPYNEQFF; cdr3_nt: TGTGCCAGTAGTAGGCCCTCGGAGGGACCCTACAATGAGCAGTTCTTC
v_call: TRBV27; d_call: NA; j_call: TRBJ2-1; clone_size: NA; cdr3_aa: CASSFRSDSYNEQFF; cdr3_nt: TGTGCCAGCAGTTTTCGGTCGGACTCCTACAATGAGCAGTTCTTC
v_call: TRBV28; d_call: NA; j_call: TRBJ1-6; clone_size: NA; cdr3_aa: CASSPGSGLPMALHF; cdr3_nt: TGTGCCAGCAGTCCCGGTTCAGGGCTGCCTATGGCCCTCCACTTT
v_call: TRBV6-4; d_call: NA; j_call: TRBJ1-1; clone_size: NA; cdr3_aa: CASSDFITNTEAFF; cdr3_nt: TGTGCCAGCAGTGATTTTATAACTAACACTGAAGCTTTCTTT
v_call: TRBV30; d_call: TRBD1; j_call: TRBJ1-2; clone_size: few; cdr3_aa: CAWSAKPGQDNYGYTF; cdr3_nt: TGTGCCTGGAGTGCGAAGCCGGGACAGGATAACTATGGCTACACCTTC
v_call: TRBV7-3; d_call: TRBD2; j_call: TRBJ2-3; clone_size: many; cdr3_aa: CASSLGLAGATDTQYF; cdr3_nt: TGTGCCAGCAGCTTGGGTCTAGCGGGCGCCACAGATACGCAGTATTTT
v_call: TRBV20-1; d_call: TRBD1; j_call: TRBJ2-1; clone_size: NA; cdr3_aa: CSAVDRTGPNEQFF; cdr3_nt: TGCAGTGCTGTGGACAGGACTGGACCGAATGAGCAGTTCTTC
v_call: TRBV3-1; d_call: NA; j_call: TRBJ2-3; clone_size: NA; cdr3_aa: CASSQSGSTTDTQYF; cdr3_nt: TGTGCCAGCAGCCAATCCGGGTCCACTACAGATACGCAGTATTTT
v_call: TRBV20-1; d_call: NA; j_call: TRBJ2-7; clone_size: NA; cdr3_aa: CSARIPQGSNEQYF; cdr3_nt: TGCAGTGCTAGGATCCCCCAGGGGTCCAACGAGCAGTACTTC
v_call: TRBV19; d_call: NA; j_call: TRBJ2-1; clone_size: NA; cdr3_aa: CASKVRGADYNEQFF; cdr3_nt: TGTGCCAGTAAAGTCCGGGGAGCGGACTACAATGAGCAGTTCTTC
v_call: TRBV10-3; d_call: NA; j_call: TRBJ2-2; clone_size: NA; cdr3_aa: CAISREGSTRKRELFF; cdr3_nt: TGTGCCATCTCAAGGGAAGGTTCGACACGGAAGAGGGAGCTGTTTTTT
v_call: TRBV19; d_call: NA; j_call: TRBJ1-4; clone_size: NA; cdr3_aa: CASTSPGDPGEKLFF; cdr3_nt: TGTGCCAGTACCTCCCCCGGGGACCCTGGGGAAAAACTGTTTTTT
v_call: TRBV4-1; d_call: NA; j_call: TRBJ1-2; clone_size: NA; cdr3_aa: CASSQDVVKGDQNYGYTF; cdr3_nt: TGCGCCAGCAGCCAAGATGTGGTGAAGGGGGACCAGAACTATGGCTACACCTTC
v_call: TRBV3-1; d_call: TRBD1; j_call: TRBJ1-4; clone_size: many; cdr3_aa: CASRETGTNEKLFF; cdr3_nt: TGTGCCAGCAGAGAGACAGGGACTAATGAAAAACTGTTTTTT
v_call: TRBV9; d_call: NA; j_call: TRBJ1-1; clone_size: NA; cdr3_aa: CASSVLDRTVNTEAFF; cdr3_nt: TGTGCCAGCAGCGTGCTTGACCGGACGGTGAACACTGAAGCTTTCTTT
v_call: TRBV28; d_call: TRBD2; j_call: TRBJ2-3; clone_size: NA; cdr3_aa: CASSFFVASGESTDTQYF; cdr3_nt: TGTGCCAGCAGTTTTTTTGTGGCTAGCGGAGAGAGTACAGATACGCAGTATTTT
v_call: TRBV6-1; d_call: NA; j_call: TRBJ2-7; clone_size: many; cdr3_aa: CASSGGFNEQYF; cdr3_nt: TGTGCCAGCAGTGGCGGGTTCAACGAGCAGTACTTC
v_call: TRBV29-1; d_call: NA; j_call: TRBJ2-7; clone_size: few; cdr3_aa: CSVGTNYPGEQYF; cdr3_nt: TGCAGCGTTGGAACAAACTACCCTGGCGAGCAGTACTTC
v_call: TRBV30; d_call: NA; j_call: TRBJ1-1; clone_size: many; cdr3_aa: CAWSSSGATEAFF; cdr3_nt: TGTGCCTGGAGTTCATCAGGGGCCACTGAAGCTTTCTTT
v_call: TRBV15; d_call: TRBD2; j_call: TRBJ2-7; clone_size: few; cdr3_aa: CATARTSGIDEQYF; cdr3_nt: TGTGCCACCGCCAGGACTAGCGGCATAGACGAGCAGTACTTC
v_call: TRBV6-1; d_call: TRBD2; j_call: TRBJ2-1; clone_size: many; cdr3_aa: CASSETSGIVTYNEQFF; cdr3_nt: TGTGCCAGCAGTGAGACTAGCGGGATTGTGACCTACAATGAGCAGTTCTTC
v_call: TRBV11-1; d_call: TRBD2; j_call: TRBJ2-1; clone_size: many; cdr3_aa: CASSRTSGTNEQFF; cdr3_nt: TGTGCCAGCAGCCGGACTAGCGGGACCAATGAGCAGTTCTTC
v_call: TRBV28; d_call: NA; j_call: TRBJ1-5; clone_size: many; cdr3_aa: CASRVYKAPIRQPQHF; cdr3_nt: TGTGCCAGCCGAGTTTATAAGGCCCCAATAAGGCAGCCCCAGCATTTT
v_call: TRBV9; d_call: NA; j_call: TRBJ1-1; clone_size: few; cdr3_aa: CASSFNRDGANTEAFF; cdr3_nt: TGTGCCAGCAGCTTTAACCGGGACGGGGCGAACACTGAAGCTTTCTTT
v_call: TRBV3-1; d_call: NA; j_call: TRBJ2-1; clone_size: few; cdr3_aa: CASSQGESNEQFF; cdr3_nt: TGTGCCAGCAGCCAAGGGGAGAGCAATGAGCAGTTCTTC
v_call: TRBV28; d_call: TRBD2; j_call: TRBJ2-7; clone_size: many; cdr3_aa: CASSLGLAGEAVYEQYF; cdr3_nt: TGTGCCAGCAGTTTAGGACTAGCGGGAGAGGCTGTCTACGAGCAGTACTTC
v_call: TRBV5-1; d_call: TRBD2; j_call: TRBJ2-3; clone_size: many; cdr3_aa: CASSTGLAASTDTQYF; cdr3_nt: TGCGCCAGCAGCACGGGACTAGCCGCTAGCACAGATACGCAGTATTTT
v_call: TRBV7-9; d_call: NA; j_call: TRBJ2-2; clone_size: few; cdr3_aa: CANQGENTGELFF; cdr3_nt: TGTGCCAACCAAGGGGAAAACACCGGGGAGCTGTTTTTT
v_call: TRBV3-1; d_call: TRBD1; j_call: TRBJ1-1; clone_size: NA; cdr3_aa: CASSQSDRFNEAFF; cdr3_nt: TGTGCCAGCAGCCAATCGGACAGGTTCAATGAAGCTTTCTTT
v_call: TRBV6-2/TRBV6-3; d_call: TRBD2; j_call: TRBJ2-3; clone_size: many; cdr3_aa: CASSNSGSGMTDTQYF; cdr3_nt: TGTGCCAGCAGCAATAGCGGGAGTGGTATGACAGATACGCAGTATTTT
v_call: TRBV7-6; d_call: NA; j_call: TRBJ1-5; clone_size: NA; cdr3_aa: CASSPGIYSNQPQHF; cdr3_nt: TGTGCCAGCAGTCCCGGAATATATAGCAATCAGCCCCAGCATTTT
v_call: TRBV29-1; d_call: NA; j_call: TRBJ2-3; clone_size: NA; cdr3_aa: CSVDLGGSTDTQYF; cdr3_nt: TGCAGCGTTGACTTGGGCGGTAGCACAGATACGCAGTATTTT
v_call: TRBV2; d_call: TRBD1; j_call: TRBJ2-7; clone_size: many; cdr3_aa: CASSGQGASYEQYF; cdr3_nt: TGTGCCAGCAGCGGACAGGGGGCCTCCTACGAGCAGTACTTC
v_call: TRBV5-1; d_call: NA; j_call: TRBJ2-3; clone_size: few; cdr3_aa: CASSLDGSTSTDTQYF; cdr3_nt: TGCGCCAGCAGCTTAGACGGTTCTACTAGCACAGATACGCAGTATTTT
v_call: TRBV7-9; d_call: TRBD2; j_call: TRBJ2-1; clone_size: few; cdr3_aa: CASSQQGTSRRNEQFF; cdr3_nt: TGTGCCAGCAGCCAACAGGGGACTAGCAGGCGCAATGAGCAGTTCTTC
v_call: TRBV20-1; d_call: NA; j_call: TRBJ2-3; clone_size: few; cdr3_aa: CSARIPGVGRTDTQYF; cdr3_nt: TGCAGTGCTAGAATCCCAGGAGTGGGACGCACAGATACGCAGTATTTT
v_call: TRBV2; d_call: TRBD1; j_call: TRBJ1-1; clone_size: many; cdr3_aa: CASRALAAGGRAEAFF; cdr3_nt: TGTGCCAGCAGAGCCCTCGCGGCAGGGGGACGCGCTGAAGCTTTCTTT
v_call: TRBV3-1; d_call: NA; j_call: TRBJ1-3; clone_size: NA; cdr3_aa: CASSPLGNTIYF; cdr3_nt: TGTGCCAGCAGCCCCCTCGGAAACACCATATATTTT
v_call: TRBV14; d_call: NA; j_call: TRBJ2-1; clone_size: few; cdr3_aa: CASSQVGGGPPFF; cdr3_nt: TGTGCCAGCAGCCAAGTAGGTGGAGGGCCTCCGTTCTTC
v_call: TRBV27; d_call: TRBD1; j_call: TRBJ2-5; clone_size: NA; cdr3_aa: CASSLAGTGETQYF; cdr3_nt: TGTGCCAGCAGTTTAGCAGGGACAGGGGAGACCCAGTACTTC
v_call: TRBV12-3/TRBV12-4; d_call: NA; j_call: TRBJ2-7; clone_size: many; cdr3_aa: CASSLGGTAYEQYF; cdr3_nt: TGTGCCAGCAGCTTAGGTGGCACAGCCTACGAGCAGTACTTC
v_call: TRBV28; d_call: NA; j_call: TRBJ2-5; clone_size: many; cdr3_aa: CASSSLPLGTQYF; cdr3_nt: TGTGCCAGCAGTTCTCTTCCCCTAGGGACCCAGTACTTC
v_call: TRBV20-1; d_call: NA; j_call: TRBJ1-2; clone_size: NA; cdr3_aa: CSASAYLGARGYTF; cdr3_nt: TGCAGTGCTAGTGCCTACCTAGGGGCGCGGGGCTACACCTTC
v_call: TRBV2; d_call: NA; j_call: TRBJ2-7; clone_size: many; cdr3_aa: CASSDDAYEQYF; cdr3_nt: TGTGCCAGCAGTGACGATGCGTACGAGCAGTACTTC
v_call: TRBV6-1; d_call: TRBD2; j_call: TRBJ2-1; clone_size: NA; cdr3_aa: CASSELSGRAGNEQFF; cdr3_nt: TGTGCCAGCAGTGAATTGAGCGGGAGGGCCGGGAATGAGCAGTTCTTC
v_call: TRBV6-1; d_call: NA; j_call: TRBJ2-2; clone_size: NA; cdr3_aa: CASSMEGGTNTGELFF; cdr3_nt: TGTGCCAGCAGCATGGAGGGGGGAACGAACACCGGGGAGCTGTTTTTT
v_call: TRBV20-1; d_call: NA; j_call: TRBJ1-1; clone_size: many; cdr3_aa: CSAQGDFDTEAFF; cdr3_nt: TGCAGTGCCCAAGGGGATTTTGACACTGAAGCTTTCTTT
v_call: TRBV28; d_call: NA; j_call: TRBJ1-2; clone_size: many; cdr3_aa: CASVFGAVNYGYTF; cdr3_nt: TGTGCCAGCGTTTTTGGGGCAGTTAACTATGGCTACACCTTC
v_call: TRBV24-1; d_call: TRBD2; j_call: TRBJ2-2; clone_size: many; cdr3_aa: CATSDRPTGREGSTGELFF; cdr3_nt: TGTGCCACCAGTGATCGCCCTACGGGGCGGGAGGGGTCGACCGGGGAGCTGTTTTTT
v_call: TRBV9; d_call: NA; j_call: TRBJ1-4; clone_size: NA; cdr3_aa: CASSVDATNEKLFF; cdr3_nt: TGTGCCAGCAGCGTAGATGCAACTAATGAAAAACTGTTTTTT
v_call: TRBV12-3/TRBV12-4; d_call: NA; j_call: TRBJ2-5; clone_size: few; cdr3_aa: CASSPASGATGETQYF; cdr3_nt: TGTGCCAGCAGTCCCGCATCGGGGGCGACGGGGGAGACCCAGTACTTC
v_call: TRBV2; d_call: NA; j_call: TRBJ1-1; clone_size: many; cdr3_aa: CASSDSLRGAEAFF; cdr3_nt: TGTGCCAGCAGTGATTCTTTACGGGGAGCTGAAGCTTTCTTT
v_call: TRBV15; d_call: TRBD2; j_call: TRBJ2-1; clone_size: NA; cdr3_aa: CATSRGLADPGNEQFF; cdr3_nt: TGTGCCACCAGCAGGGGACTAGCGGACCCGGGGAATGAGCAGTTCTTC
v_call: TRBV2; d_call: NA; j_call: TRBJ2-2; clone_size: many; cdr3_aa: CASVNEASNTGELFF; cdr3_nt: TGTGCCAGCGTCAACGAGGCTTCAAACACCGGGGAGCTGTTTTTT